The 11 T cell receptor beta chains in this list originate from one sample, sequenced in a study of blood T cell repertoires in COVID-19. Profiled with immunoSEQ multiplex PCR; TCRdb holds only in-frame clones, not every one. The table has about 240,000 clones, 84% seen once. The sample taken for sequencing was peripheral blood. Every receptor here comes from a man aged 50 to 60 with acute or convalescent COVID-19.

This clone was seen just once. CDR3 in DNA: TGTGCCAGCAGGCTCTTTGGCAGCAATCAGCCCCAGCATTTT. Translation gives CASRLFGSNQPQHF. J is TRBJ1-5 and V is TRBV28, with D unclear. The V end lost 6 bases, the J end lost 1 base, and 10 bases lay between the germline ends. The V gene's germline CDR1 is MDHEN and CDR2 SYDVKM. The CDR3 consists of 14 residues.

The chain combines TRBV27 with TRBJ2-1; TRBD2 agrees at 13 bases. The CDR3 has 14 amino acids. The germline V gene encodes CDR1 MNHEY and CDR2 SMNVEV (reference sequence). With 6 bases clipped from V and 6 bases from J, the junction kept 2 bases outside the gene matches. CDR3 protein: CASRTSGRRNEQFF. The CDR3 DNA follows: TGTGCCAGCAGGACTAGCGGGAGGCGCAATGAGCAGTTCTTC.

CDR3 amino acids: CASSLAYSSSGPEKLFF. The CDR3 DNA sequence: TGTGCCAGCAGCTTAGCTTATAGTTCATCAGGGCCGGAAAAACTGTTTTTT. The genes are TRBV7-9 and TRBJ1-4, with D maybe TRBD1 (5 bases). The germline CDR1 and CDR2 sequences are SEHNR and FQNEAQ (reference sequence). With 0 bases removed from V and 8 bases from J, the gap between germline ends came to 19 bases. This CDR3 has 17 residues.

This clone was detected only a few times. Here the CDR3 reads CASSEVNWDTSTEAFF. CDR3 nucleotides: TGTGCCAGCAGTGAAGTCAACTGGGACACCTCCACTGAAGCTTTCTTT. This chain links TRBV2 with TRBJ1-1; perhaps TRBD1 as D (6 bases). CDR3 size: 16 residues. V was shortened by 1 base and J by 4 bases, with 16 bases between the two germline ends. The germline CDR1 and CDR2 sequences are SNHLY and FYNNEI.

This clone was recorded a few times. This chain uses TRBV21-1 with TRBJ2-7; the table names TRBD1, a call not compared with the DNA. TRBV21-1 is deemed a pseudogene. This CDR3 is 17 amino acids long. Here the CDR3 DNA reads TGTGCCAGCAGCAAAGAAGGACAGAGGGACAGGGGAAACGAGCAGTACTTC. It codes for CASSKEGQRDRGNEQYF.

The chain uses TRBV5-1 and TRBJ2-7, with D maybe TRBD2 (6 bases). Trimming left V 4 bases short and J 1 base short, with 9 bases between. Germline assignment: CDR1 SGHRS and CDR2 YFSETQ. The CDR3 contains 13 residues. The CDR3 nucleotides are TGCGCCAGCAGCGGTCGGGAGTCCTACGAGCAGTACTTC. This sequence encodes CASSGRESYEQYF.

The rearrangement uses TRBV5-1 and TRBJ1-3; the D is unclear. Trimming stripped 0 bases from V and 4 bases from J, with 11 bases between. CDR1 SGHRS and CDR2 YFSETQ come from the germline V gene. This CDR3 spans 15 amino acids. CDR3: CASSLAGGSGNTIYF. Here the CDR3 DNA reads TGCGCCAGCAGCTTGGCCGGAGGTAGCGGAAACACCATATATTTT. Full variable domain (remainder filled in from reference TRBV5-1 and TRBJ1-3): KAGVTQTPRYLIKTRGQQVTLSCSPISGHRSVSWYQQTPGQGLQFLFEYFSETQRNKGNFPGRFSGRQFSNSRSEMNVSTLELGDSALYLCASSLAGGSGNTIYFGEGSWLTVV.

This chain connects TRBV30 to TRBJ2-3; 7 nucleotides agree with TRBD1. V lost 4 bases and J lost 14; bases outside the gene matches: 21. The CDR3 loop spans 15 amino acids. The V gene's germline CDR1 is GTSNPN and CDR2 SVGIG (reference sequence). CDR3 loop: CAWTQRTGDPAIRYF. The CDR3 DNA reads TGTGCCTGGACCCAAAGGACAGGCGATCCTGCTATTCGGTATTTT. Full variable domain (outside the CDR3, taken from reference TRBV30 and TRBJ2-3): SQTIHQWPATLVQPVGSPLSLECTVEGTSNPNLYWYRQAAGRGLQLLFYSVGIGQISSEVPQNLSASRPQDRQFILSSKKLLLSDSGFYLCAWTQRTGDPAIRYFGPGTRLTVL.

The chain combines TRBV12-3 or TRBV12-4 with TRBJ1-1; 7 nucleotides agree with TRBD1. The CDR3 is 13 residues long. The trim removed 5 bases at V and 12 bases at J, leaving 12 bases unmatched. CDR3 region: CASSNRGTVEPFF. CDR3 DNA sequence: TGTGCCAGCAGTAACAGGGGCACAGTTGAGCCTTTCTTT.

The chain joins TRBV6-4 to TRBJ1-1; tentatively, D is TRBD1 (6 bases). V dropped 0 bases and J dropped 3 bases, with 17 bases sitting between them. Germline CDR1 MRHNA, CDR2 SNTAGT. This CDR3 has 17 amino acids. The CDR3 sequence is CASSDSGTSTWDTEAFF. In nucleotides, the CDR3 is TGTGCCAGCAGTGACTCGGGGACATCAACTTGGGACACTGAAGCTTTCTTT.

This rearrangement joins TRBV3-1 (or the pseudogene TRBV3-2) to TRBJ1-2; 7 bases line up with TRBD1. With V trimmed by 2 bases and J by 4 bases, 10 bases remained unmatched. Per the germline V gene, CDR1 is LGHDT and CDR2 is YNNKEL (reference sequence). This CDR3 has 16 amino acids. CDR3 coding DNA: TGTGCCAGCAGCCAAAATCGAGGGGGCGCCGTCTATGGCTACACCTTC. It encodes CASSQNRGGAVYGYTF.